Following are 23 T cell receptor beta chains from one sample sequenced in a study of OX40 agonist ivuxolimab in advanced cancers. Method: immunoSEQ multiplex PCR; TCRdb's copy keeps in-frame clones and lacks some. The data show approximately 100,000 clones, 90% seen once. The sample in question was CD4+ or CD8+ T cells sorted from blood, obtained in a trial of the OX40 agonist ivuxolimab. The receptors originated from an adult with an advanced solid tumor such as melanoma, head and neck, liver or kidney cancer.

This chain uses TRBV4-3 with TRBJ1-2; the match to TRBD1 covers 9 bases. CDR3 length: 14 residues. The junction had 7 bases not matched to a gene; V was cut back by 4 bases and J by 7 bases. Per germline, CDR1 LGHNA and CDR2 YSLEER. The DNA of the CDR3 is TGCGCCAGCAGCCCGGGACAGGGAGTAGGTGGCTACACCTTC. Translation: CASSPGQGVGGYTF.

The gene calls are TRBV7-3 and TRBJ2-5, with 8 bases that match TRBD1. With 5 bases clipped from V and 5 bases from J, the junction kept 7 bases outside the gene matches. CDR3 length: 14 residues. Germline V gene lookup returns CDR1 SGHTA and CDR2 FQGTGA. The CDR3 spells CASSPTGVRETQYF. The CDR3, as DNA: TGTGCCAGCAGCCCGACAGGGGTGAGGGAGACCCAGTACTTC.

The gene calls are TRBV9 and TRBJ2-6; D gene unclear. The CDR3 runs 15 residues. Deletions cut 4 bases from V and 1 base from J, with 9 bases between. CDR1 and CDR2 (germline): SGDLS, YYNGEE. The CDR3 nucleotides are TGTGCCAGCAGCTCAAGGGTTTCTGGGGCCAACGTCCTGACTTTC. It specifies CASSSRVSGANVLTF.

The chain is built from TRBV27 and TRBJ1-2, with a tentative D call TRBD1 (5 bases). In germline, CDR1 is MNHEY, CDR2 SMNVEV (reference sequence). The CDR3 runs to 15 residues. The V and J ends lost 2 bases and 2 bases respectively, with 12 bases between them. The CDR3 loop reads CASSLRGAANYGYTF. CDR3 nucleotide sequence: TGTGCCAGCAGTTTAAGGGGAGCGGCGAACTATGGCTACACCTTC.

The V gene is TRBV5-4, the J gene TRBJ1-2, with 7 bases aligning to TRBD1. The V segment lost 4 bases and the J segment 8 bases; nucleotides outside the gene matches: 11. Germline V gene data show CDR1 as SGHNT and CDR2 as YYREEE (reference sequence). The CDR3 covers 14 residues. DNA of the CDR3: TGTGCCAGCAGCGTGACAGGGAGGAGTGTAGGCTACACCTTC. It is translated as CASSVTGRSVGYTF.

V usage is TRBV11-1 and J usage is TRBJ2-7, with 7 bases lining up with TRBD1. Germline CDR1 is SGHAT and CDR2 is FQDESV (reference sequence). V lost 3 bases to trimming and J lost 3 bases; unmatched junction nucleotides: 8. The CDR3 covers 15 residues. This CDR3 reads CASSLTSTGVYEQYF. CDR3 in DNA: TGTGCCAGCAGCTTGACTTCCACAGGGGTCTACGAGCAGTACTTC.

Here the CDR3 reads CASSRAGTRVYNEQFF. The CDR3 DNA follows: TGCGCCAGCAGCAGGGCCGGGACTAGAGTCTACAATGAGCAGTTCTTC. V and J are TRBV5-1 and TRBJ2-1, with 8 positions matching TRBD2. Germline V gene sequence: CDR1 SGHRS, CDR2 YFSETQ. The V and J ends lost 4 bases and 3 bases, in that order; junction bases with no gene match: 9. CDR3 length: 16 amino acids.

CDR3 in DNA: TGTGCCAGCAGCTTGTATCAGGGAATGGGAAGGACTGAAGCTTTCTTT. This encodes CASSLYQGMGRTEAFF. V and J are TRBV5-6 and TRBJ1-1, with a tentative D call TRBD1 (5 bases). Trimming stripped 1 base from V and 5 bases from J, with 18 bases between. CDR1 SGHDT and CDR2 YYEEEE come from the germline V gene. The length of the CDR3 is 16 residues.

This chain connects TRBV5-1 to TRBJ2-2, with 10 bases fitting TRBD2. The germline V gene encodes CDR1 SGHRS and CDR2 YFSETQ. This CDR3 is 18 amino acids long. V dropped 2 bases and J dropped 2; count of bases not matched to a gene: 9. The CDR3 DNA sequence: TGCGCCAGCAGCTTAGGGTTAGCGGGGGGCATCAACACCGGGGAGCTGTTTTTT. It yields the protein CASSLGLAGGINTGELFF.

This clone was seen just once. V is TRBV7-6 and J is TRBJ2-2, with D possibly matching TRBD2 (5 bases). The germline V gene has CDR1 SGHVS and CDR2 FNYEAQ. The CDR3 spans 16 residues. The V end lost 5 bases, the J end lost 0 bases, and 13 bases lay between the germline ends. This chain's CDR3 is CASSRFSGTNTGELFF. CDR3 sequence (DNA): TGTGCCAGCAGCCGTTTCAGCGGCACGAACACCGGGGAGCTGTTTTTT.

CDR3 coding DNA: TGTGCCAGCATTTATAGCGGGAGTGGGAATGAGCAGTTCTTC. This encodes CASIYSGSGNEQFF. The V and J genes are TRBV28 and TRBJ2-1; 9 bases align to TRBD2. V shed 7 bases, J shed 7 bases, and the junction held 8 bases outside the gene matches. The CDR3 extends over 14 amino acids. Germline V gene sequence: CDR1 MDHEN, CDR2 SYDVKM.

This chain connects TRBV18 to TRBJ2-7, with a weak D call TRBD2 (8 bases). The V end was cut by 3 bases, the J end by 3 bases, with 15 bases between. Germline CDR1 reads KGHSH; CDR2 reads LQKENI. The CDR3 is 15 residues long. The CDR3 DNA follows: TGTGCCAGCTCACCCCGGGGGGGACAGAGCTACGAGCAGTACTTC. Translating it yields CASSPRGGQSYEQYF.

This chain joins TRBV15 and TRBJ2-3, with D tentatively TRBD2 (6 bases). Looked up from germline, CDR1 is LNHNV and CDR2 is YYDKDF (reference sequence). The CDR3 length is 13 residues. The V end was cut by 3 bases, the J end by 10 bases, with 14 bases between. In nucleotides, the CDR3 is TGTGCCACCAGCAGCCATGGAGGGCGCGCGCAGTATTTT. Amino acid sequence: CATSSHGGRAQYF.

The chain joins TRBV27 to TRBJ1-4; D is unresolved. V was clipped by 4 bases and J by 0 bases, with 6 bases between them. The length of the CDR3 is 14 residues. From germline, CDR1 is MNHEY and CDR2 SMNVEV (reference sequence). The CDR3 DNA reads as TGTGCCAGCAGTTCGGAAGCAACTAATGAAAAACTGTTTTTT. Protein: CASSSEATNEKLFF.

The chain recombines TRBV19 with TRBJ1-1, with D perhaps matching TRBD1 (5 bases). V lost 3 bases to trimming and J lost 4 bases, with 9 bases between them. The CDR3 runs 13 residues. In germline, CDR1 is LNHDA, CDR2 SQIVND (reference sequence). In DNA form, the CDR3 reads TGTGCCAGTAGTATTGACGGGGCCACTGAAGCTTTCTTT. Translated: CASSIDGATEAFF.

The CDR3 sequence: CASSLNSYSNQPQHF. The DNA for the CDR3 is TGTGCCAGCAGCTTGAATTCATATAGCAATCAGCCCCAGCATTTT. The rearrangement links TRBV7-8 to TRBJ1-5, with D hard to call. The CDR3 sequence is 15 residues long. Germline V gene sequence: CDR1 SGHVS, CDR2 FQNEAQ. Trimming stripped 3 bases from V and 0 bases from J, with 9 bases between. Complete variable domain (other parts from reference TRBV7-8 and TRBJ1-5): GAGVSQSPRYKVAKRGQDVALRCDPISGHVSLFWYQQALGQGPEFLTYFQNEAQLDKSGLPSDRFFAERPEGSVSTLKIQRTQQEDSAVYLCASSLNSYSNQPQHFGDGTRLSIL.

V usage is TRBV2 and J usage is TRBJ1-2, with D possibly TRBD1 on 6 matching bases. Germline CDR1 and CDR2: SNHLY and FYNNEI. CDR3 length equals 13 residues. The ends were cut back, 2 bases at V and 7 bases at J, with 11 bases in the middle. CDR3 in DNA: TGTGCCAGCAGTGAAACAGGGCAAGGTGGCTACACCTTC. It translates to CASSETGQGGYTF. The whole variable domain, remainder taken from reference TRBV2 and TRBJ1-2, is EPEVTQTPSHQVTQMGQEVILRCVPISNHLYFYWYRQILGQKVEFLVSFYNNEISEKSEIFDDQFSVERPDGSNFTLKIRSTKLEDSAMYFCASSETGQGGYTFGSGTRLTVV.

The V and J genes are TRBV18 and TRBJ1-1, with TRBD1 identical over 7 bases. Trimming removed 10 bases from V and 0 bases from J; junction bases left unmatched: 26. Germline CDR1 reads KGHSH; CDR2 reads LQKENI. This CDR3 has 20 residues. The CDR3, as DNA: TGTGCCAACCAATTGGGGACAGTGGCTCCCAGCCCCTCGTTGAACACTGAAGCTTTCTTT. Translating gives CANQLGTVAPSPSLNTEAFF.

The chain joins TRBV7-6 to TRBJ2-1, with TRBD2 identical over 9 bases. Germline trimming cut 4 bases from V and 7 bases from J; bases unmatched to any gene: 11. Per germline, CDR1 SGHVS and CDR2 FNYEAQ. This CDR3 is 16 amino acids long. In nucleotides, the CDR3 is TGTGCCAGCAGCTCAGTCCATAGCGGGAGTTTTAATGAGCAGTTCTTC. It is translated as CASSSVHSGSFNEQFF.

J is TRBJ2-7 and V is TRBV6-5, with 7 nucleotides matching TRBD2. Germline-derived CDR1 and CDR2 are MNHEY and SVGAGI. This CDR3 has 16 residues. Germline trimming cut 2 bases from V and 2 bases from J; bases unmatched to any gene: 9. CDR3 region: CASSYRASGKAYEQYF. DNA of the CDR3: TGTGCCAGCAGTTACCGGGCTAGCGGCAAAGCCTACGAGCAGTACTTC.

The chain is built from TRBV19 and TRBJ2-1, with TRBD2 identical over 8 bases. The CDR3 contains 15 residues. Germline lookup yields CDR1 LNHDA and CDR2 SQIVND (reference sequence). The J segment lost 4 bases and the V segment lost 7 bases, leaving 9 bases of the junction unmatched. The CDR3 nucleotides read TGTGCCAGTAATAATCCGGGACTAGTTTACAATGAGCAGTTCTTC. Encoded protein: CASNNPGLVYNEQFF.

This chain connects TRBV7-9 to TRBJ2-2, with TRBD2 matching over 7 bases. The length of the CDR3 is 15 residues. CDR1 is SEHNR and CDR2 is FQNEAQ in the germline V gene (reference sequence). Trimming removed 6 bases from V and 4 bases from J; junction bases left unmatched: 8. CDR3 in amino acids: CASRSAGVGTGELFF. The CDR3 DNA is TGTGCCAGCAGATCGGCGGGAGTGGGCACCGGGGAGCTGTTTTTT.

V is TRBV21-1 and J is TRBJ2-7. TRBV21-1 is marked as a pseudogene. CDR3 size: 16 residues. The CDR3: CASLRGCSYSSYEQYF. The CDR3 DNA sequence: TGTGCCAGCCTTCGTGGCTGCTCTTATAGCTCCTACGAGCAGTACTTC.